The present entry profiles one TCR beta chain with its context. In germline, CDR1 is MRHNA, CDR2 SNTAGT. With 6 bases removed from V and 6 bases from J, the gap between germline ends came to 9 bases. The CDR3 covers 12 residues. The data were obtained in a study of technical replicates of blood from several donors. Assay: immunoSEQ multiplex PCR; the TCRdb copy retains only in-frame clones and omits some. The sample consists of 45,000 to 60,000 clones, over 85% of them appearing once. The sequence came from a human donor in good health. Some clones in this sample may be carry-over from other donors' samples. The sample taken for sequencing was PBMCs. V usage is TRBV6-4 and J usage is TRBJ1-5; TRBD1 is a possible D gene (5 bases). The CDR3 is CASRGLIQPQHF. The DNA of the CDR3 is TGTGCCAGCAGGGGGCTTATTCAGCCCCAGCATTTT.